This entry lists 21 T cell receptor beta chains sequenced from one sample in a study of molecular identifiers for immune sequencing clone quantification. TCRdb recomputed calls from the PCR reads with MiXCR, one row per CDR3 protein. There are 300,000 to 400,000 distinct CDR3 sequences in the sample; about a fifth occur only once, and about 0.79% lies in the top ten. The sequencing sample was made of naive CD8+ T cells from blood, with Jurkat cell RNA spiked in. As for subset: FACS-sorted CD8+CD4-CCR7+CD45RA+ naive T cells. The receptors originated from a human donor in good health. Some libraries in this study had Jurkat cell RNA spiked in.

Note on this clonotype: A read error may be the cause here, since a much bigger clone is one base away. The chain is built from TRBV29-1 and TRBJ1-1; D remains unclear. Trimming took 3 bases from V and 4 from J, leaving 15 bases between them. CDR1 is SQVTM, CDR2 ANQGSEA, per germline. The CDR3 consists of 14 residues. The CDR3 reads CSVEVALLSTEAFF. The CDR3 DNA reads as TGCAGCGTTGAGGTGGCCCTTCTGAGCACTGAAGCTTTCTTT.

This clonotype was observed a handful of times. V and J are TRBV27 and TRBJ2-1; tentative D call: TRBD2 (6 bases). CDR1 and CDR2 from the germline V gene are MNHEY and SMNVEV (reference sequence). The CDR3 sequence is 18 residues long. Trimming stripped 5 bases from V and 0 bases from J, with 20 bases between. The CDR3 region has the DNA TGTGCCAGCAGTCTCGGGCCTGGACTATCCAGCTCCTACAATGAGCAGTTCTTC. Amino acids: CASSLGPGLSSSYNEQFF.

This clonotype was recorded many times. This chain links TRBV6-2 or TRBV6-3 with TRBJ1-1; no clear D. V lost 4 bases to trimming and J lost 6 bases, with 15 bases between them. This CDR3 is 14 amino acids long. Germline V gene data show CDR1 as MNHEY and CDR2 as SVGEGT. The CDR3 DNA sequence: TGTGCCAGCAGTTCTCCCTCTGAACCTCCTGAAGCTTTCTTT. It translates to CASSSPSEPPEAFF.

This clonotype was observed at least ten times. The DNA of the CDR3 is TGTGCCTGGAGACAGGGGGCTGAAGCTTTCTTT. Its translation is CAWRQGAEAFF. J is TRBJ1-1 and V is TRBV30; TRBD1 matches 8 bases. CDR1 and CDR2 from the germline V gene are GTSNPN and SVGIG (reference sequence). The CDR3 extends over 11 amino acids. V lost 3 bases and J lost 6; bases outside the gene matches: 0.

Comment on this clonotype: With a much larger clone just one base away, this may be a read error. V and J are TRBV7-2 and TRBJ2-2; D not certain. The ends were cut back, 5 bases at V and 0 bases at J, with 13 bases in the middle. The germline V gene has CDR1 SGHTA and CDR2 FQGNSA. The CDR3 sequence is 16 residues long. Here the CDR3 DNA reads TGTGCCAGCAGCCCTTGGGTGGGTGCGAACACCGGGGAGCTGTTTTTT. Encoded protein: CASSPWVGANTGELFF.

This clonotype was seen only a few times. This chain joins TRBV5-1 and TRBJ1-5; 7 bases line up with TRBD1. This CDR3 is 13 amino acids long. Germline CDR1 and CDR2: SGHRS and YFSETQ. With V trimmed by 4 bases and J by 5 bases, 3 bases remained unmatched. CDR3 residues: CASSLGQYQPQHF. CDR3 DNA sequence: TGCGCCAGCAGCCTGGGACAGTATCAGCCCCAGCATTTT.

In this sample, this clonotype turned up many times. V gene TRBV5-4 combines with J gene TRBJ1-2; no clear D gene. The CDR3 loop spans 15 amino acids. Looked up from germline, CDR1 is SGHNT and CDR2 is YYREEE (reference sequence). Trimming left V 2 bases short and J 4 bases short, with 15 bases between. The CDR3 DNA reads TGTGCCAGCAGCTTTGTCCGGGGATTCAGCTATGGCTACACCTTC. Translated, it gives CASSFVRGFSYGYTF.

This clonotype was counted between two and nine times. The J gene is TRBJ1-1, the V gene TRBV11-2, with D hard to call. Trimming stripped 4 bases from V and 1 base from J, with 13 bases between. Per the germline V gene, CDR1 is SGHAT and CDR2 is FQNNGV. CDR3 length: 15 amino acids. The CDR3 DNA is TGTGCCAGCAGCTCAAACCCTGCCCCGAACACTGAAGCTTTCTTT. Encoded protein: CASSSNPAPNTEAFF.

This clonotype was found many times. The chain uses TRBV12-3 or TRBV12-4 and TRBJ2-3, with D unresolved. With 5 bases removed from V and 1 base from J, the gap between germline ends came to 4 bases. CDR3 length: 12 residues. Written as DNA, the CDR3 is TGTGCCAGCAGTGACGGCACAGATACGCAGTATTTT. This codes for CASSDGTDTQYF.

This clonotype was found many times. This chain connects TRBV28 to TRBJ2-7; D remains ambiguous. V was trimmed by 3 bases and J by 0 bases, leaving 15 bases between them. The CDR3 extends over 16 amino acids. Germline V gene data show CDR1 as MDHEN and CDR2 as SYDVKM. The CDR3 sequence: CASSFGEDSSSYEQYF. The CDR3 DNA follows: TGTGCCAGCAGTTTTGGTGAGGATTCGAGCTCCTACGAGCAGTACTTC.

Many counts were recorded for this clonotype. CDR3 loop: CASSRDSYEQYF. The CDR3 region has the DNA TGTGCCAGCAGCCGGGACTCCTACGAGCAGTACTTC. The chain links TRBV6-2 or TRBV6-3 to TRBJ2-7; possible D gene TRBD2, 5 bases. Germline V gene lookup returns CDR1 MNHEY and CDR2 SVGEGT. The CDR3 runs 12 residues. V was shortened by 6 bases and J by 0 bases, with 6 bases between the two germline ends.

Many counts were recorded for this clonotype. This chain joins TRBV29-1 and TRBJ2-2; D may be TRBD1 (6 bases). The CDR3 spans 16 residues. V shed 2 bases and J shed 6 bases, with 19 bases lying between them. CDR1 and CDR2 (germline): SQVTM, ANQGSEA. CDR3 sequence reads: CSVENPTGSSPGELFF. In nucleotides, the CDR3 is TGCAGCGTTGAAAATCCGACAGGATCGTCCCCCGGGGAGCTGTTTTTT.

A few counts support this clonotype. The rearrangement joins TRBV4-1 to TRBJ1-4, with TRBD1 matching 9 bases. Germline CDR1 MGHRA, CDR2 YSYEKL. V trimming: 4 bases; J trimming: 7 bases; junction bases outside the gene matches: 7. The length of the CDR3 is 15 residues. This CDR3 reads CASSRTTGGGEKLFF. As DNA, the CDR3 is TGCGCCAGCAGCCGAACAACAGGGGGCGGTGAAAAACTGTTTTTT.

This clonotype has at least ten counts. The V and J genes are TRBV19 and TRBJ2-6; no clear D. The CDR3 covers 16 residues. The V gene lost 5 bases and the J gene lost 0 bases, with 11 bases spanning the gap. Germline V gene data show CDR1 as LNHDA and CDR2 as SQIVND (reference sequence). In DNA form, the CDR3 reads TGTGCCAGTAGTCCTTGGGTACTCTCTGGGGCCAACGTCCTGACTTTC. This sequence encodes CASSPWVLSGANVLTF.

This chain's CDR3 is CASSVAGLAFTNTGELFF. CDR3 nucleotide sequence: TGTGCCAGCAGCGTAGCGGGACTAGCGTTCACGAACACCGGGGAGCTGTTTTTT. The rearrangement uses TRBV9 and TRBJ2-2, with TRBD2 identical over 10 bases. Germline trimming cut 0 bases from V and 0 bases from J; bases unmatched to any gene: 5. Germline lookup yields CDR1 SGDLS and CDR2 YYNGEE. The CDR3 is made up of 18 amino acids.

Regarding this clonotype: This may be a read error, as it is one base from a much larger clone. The chain uses TRBV2 and TRBJ2-7; 11 bases map to TRBD2. J lost 2 bases, V lost 4 bases, and 1 base had no gene match. Germline assignment: CDR1 SNHLY and CDR2 FYNNEI. CDR3 size: 14 residues. The CDR3 coding sequence is TGTGCCAGCAGTGGACTAGCGGGGCCCTACGAGCAGTACTTC. Its translation: CASSGLAGPYEQYF. Full variable domain (remainder filled in from reference TRBV2 and TRBJ2-7): EPEVTQTPSHQVTQMGQEVILRCVPISNHLYFYWYRQILGQKVEFLVSFYNNEISEKSEIFDDQFSVERPDGSNFTLKIRSTKLEDSAMYFCASSGLAGPYEQYFGPGTRLTVT.

This clonotype was observed at least ten times. The chain employs TRBV23-1 and TRBJ2-3; 9 bases are shared with TRBD2. TRBV23-1 is classed as an ORF, of uncertain function. V lost 3 bases and J lost 6; bases outside the gene matches: 7. The CDR3 is made up of 15 amino acids. CDR3 nucleotides: TGCGCCAGCAGTCAGTCCCTAGCGGGGAGGGATACGCAGTATTTT. The encoded protein is CASSQSLAGRDTQYF.

In its sample, this clonotype was seen many times. The chain recombines TRBV27 with TRBJ2-5; D unresolved. V gave up 0 bases and J gave up 4 bases, with 12 bases separating them. Germline lookup yields CDR1 MNHEY and CDR2 SMNVEV (reference sequence). CDR3 length: 15 amino acids. The CDR3 coding sequence is TGTGCCAGCAGTTTATCAGGTAGCCCTATAGAGACCCAGTACTTC. This codes for CASSLSGSPIETQYF.

Ten or more counts support this clonotype. V gene TRBV19 combines with J gene TRBJ2-7; D unclear. From germline, CDR1 is LNHDA and CDR2 SQIVND (reference sequence). This CDR3 contains 15 residues. V dropped 7 bases and J dropped 3 bases, with 19 bases sitting between them. This CDR3 is CASTTDGTRIYEQYF. The CDR3 coding sequence is TGTGCCAGTACCACGGACGGAACGCGGATCTACGAGCAGTACTTC. Full variable domain (rest looked up from reference TRBV19 and TRBJ2-7): DGGITQSPKYLFRKEGQNVTLSCEQNLNHDAMYWYRQDPGQGLRLIYYSQIVNDFQKGDIAEGYSVSREKKESFPLTVTSAQKNPTAFYLCASTTDGTRIYEQYFGPGTRLTVT.

This clonotype was picked up many times. This chain connects TRBV7-2 to TRBJ1-1, with 7 positions matching TRBD1. There are 15 residues in the CDR3. CDR1 is SGHTA and CDR2 is FQGNSA in the germline V gene. With 5 bases clipped from V and 4 bases from J, the junction kept 10 bases outside the gene matches. CDR3 sequence reads: CASSPGTVLFTEAFF. CDR3 sequence (DNA): TGTGCCAGCAGCCCCGGGACAGTTTTGTTCACTGAAGCTTTCTTT.

The V call is TRBV27, the J call TRBJ1-1; 7 bases match TRBD1. Germline CDR1 is MNHEY and CDR2 is SMNVEV (reference sequence). The CDR3 extends over 16 amino acids. V was pared by 4 bases and J by 6 bases, with 14 bases of the junction left unmatched. The CDR3 reads CASSSHLTDRTSEAFF. For the CDR3, the DNA is TGTGCCAGCAGTTCCCACCTAACGGACAGGACCTCTGAAGCTTTCTTT.